The source of this T cell receptor beta chain is a study of T cell changes during pregnancy in multiple sclerosis (dated by TCRdb to the late 2010s). For the wider study: The study looked at changes in the T cell repertoire across pregnancy in women with multiple sclerosis.

Library method: the immunoSEQ multiplex PCR assay. Here the immuneACCESS table is served through TCRdb, limited to in-frame sequences with V and J called. Missing clones are a known gap in these copies; in checked studies unresolved V genes cover under half, and the rest lacks a known reason. This sample lists 65,000 to 85,000 clones; about 94% were detected once. The ten largest clones take up about 0.99% of the sample. CDR1 is given as ENHRY and CDR2 as SYGVKD, both from the germline V gene. The V end loses 10 bases and the J end loses 2 bases, and a stretch of 17 bases separates them. From the cysteine up to the phenylalanine, the CDR3 has a length of 14 residues. Only the CDR3 DNA stays, 42 bases, in frame from base 1. Regarding this clone: It has no known antigen specificity. No much larger clone exists at a distance of one base, and base qualities are not known.

This specimen was peripheral blood, taken in the second trimester of pregnancy. The chain is assembled from TRBV10-3 and TRBJ1-2; the D region possibly corresponds to TRBD1 (6 bases align). The TCR comes from a female donor in good health, enrolled as a control in a pregnancy study. The bases are TGTGCCACTACAGGGAGAACAGGGAACTATGGCTACACCTTC. It translates to CATTGRTGNYGYTF.